This T cell receptor beta chain was sequenced during a study of spatial heterogeneity in lung cancer. This clonotype was found many times. The time point: blood at routine non-recurrence follow-up after resection. TCRdb passed the 5' RACE reads through MiXCR, listing each CDR3 protein once. Among approximately 110,000 distinct CDR3 sequences listed, 11% were seen once. The CDR3 totals 14 residues. Trimming took 5 bases from V and 4 from J, leaving 14 bases between them. Specimen: PBMCs, collected at follow-up. This receptor was taken from a female donor with early-stage non-small cell lung cancer. The chain carries TRBV12-3 or TRBV12-4 and TRBJ1-1, with D possibly TRBD1 on 5 matching bases. CDR3 DNA: TGTGCCAGCAGTCCGGTTGGGGGGAGCACTGAAGCTTTCTTT. Translation: CASSPVGGSTEAFF.